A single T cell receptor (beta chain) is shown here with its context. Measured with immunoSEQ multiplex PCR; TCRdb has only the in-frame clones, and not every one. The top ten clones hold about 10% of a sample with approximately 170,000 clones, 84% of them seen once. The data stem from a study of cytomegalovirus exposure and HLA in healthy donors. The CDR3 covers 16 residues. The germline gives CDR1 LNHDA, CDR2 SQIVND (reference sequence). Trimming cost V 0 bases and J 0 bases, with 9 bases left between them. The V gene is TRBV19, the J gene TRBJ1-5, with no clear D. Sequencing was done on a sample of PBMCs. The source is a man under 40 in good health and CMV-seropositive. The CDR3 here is CASSIEGSYSNQPQHF. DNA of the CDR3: TGTGCCAGTAGTATAGAGGGCAGCTATAGCAATCAGCCCCAGCATTTT.